The 20 T cell receptor beta chains below were found in one sample sequenced in a study of metastatic and nonmetastatic thyroid tumors. TCRdb re-analyzed the PCR reads using MiXCR. The table has roughly 90,000 clones, 14% to 15% seen once. Each patient came to thyroid surgery without any prior treatment (of any kind). The sequencing input was blood. The receptor set was obtained from a female donor with papillary thyroid cancer or a benign thyroid nodule (not recorded which). Some clones in this sample may be carry-over from other donors' samples.

As for this clone: This may come from a read error, since a much larger clone is one base off. Other DNA sequences of this sample code for an identical CDR3. V usage is TRBV24-1 and J usage is TRBJ2-3; no definite D call. The CDR3 length is 15 residues. Germline V lookup: CDR1 KGHDR, CDR2 SFDVKD. CDR3 residues: CATSDSGTDTDTQYF. As DNA, the CDR3 is TGTGCCACCAGTGATTCGGGCACCGACACAGATACTCAGTATTTT.

CDR3 amino acids: CASSLRGQPNQPQHF. The CDR3 DNA reads TGCGCCAGCAGCTTGAGGGGCCAACCGAATCAGCCCCAGCATTTT. This chain links TRBV5-1 with TRBJ1-5; TRBD1 is a possible D gene (5 bases). This CDR3 is built from 15 residues. Germline V gene lookup returns CDR1 SGHRS and CDR2 YFSETQ. V was trimmed by 1 base and J by 4 bases, leaving 12 bases between them.

This clone was counted between two and nine times. The germline gene is not matched at one end of the junction; a read error may be the cause. The chain employs TRBV6-5 and TRBJ1-6; TRBD1 might be the D (5 bases). In germline, CDR1 is MNHEY, CDR2 SVGAGI. The CDR3 has 18 residues. This CDR3 reads CASSYWGGTTCHRSPLHF. CDR3 bases: TGTGCCAGTAGTTACTGGGGGGGGACGACGTGCCACCGATCACCCCTCCACTTT.

This clone was found many times. This chain links TRBV5-1 with TRBJ2-5; 12 positions match TRBD2. Germline V gene sequence: CDR1 SGHRS, CDR2 YFSETQ. V lost 0 bases, J lost 5 bases, and 2 bases stayed unmatched. This CDR3 has 15 amino acids. CDR3 region: CASSLGLAGGETQYF. Here the CDR3 DNA reads TGCGCCAGCAGCTTGGGTCTAGCGGGGGGGGAGACCCAGTACTTC.

This clone was seen repeatedly, ten times or more. The chain recombines TRBV28 with TRBJ1-3; TRBD1 aligns across 7 bases. The CDR3 runs 16 residues. The germline V gene has CDR1 MDHEN and CDR2 SYDVKM. Trimming removed 7 bases from V and 3 bases from J; junction bases left unmatched: 12. The CDR3 protein is CASTLLDRQGGNTIYF. CDR3 coding DNA: TGTGCCAGCACCCTTCTAGACCGACAGGGTGGAAACACCATATATTTT.

This clone was found many times. The V and J genes are TRBV12-3 or TRBV12-4 and TRBJ1-6, with a tentative D call TRBD1 (6 bases). The CDR3 consists of 15 residues. Trimming pared 10 bases from V and 10 bases from J, leaving 23 bases between. This CDR3 reads CATAQGTQISSPLHF. The DNA for the CDR3 is TGTGCCACTGCTCAGGGGACCCAAATTTCCTCACCCCTCCACTTT.

This clone was observed at least ten times. J is TRBJ2-5 and V is TRBV5-1, with 9 bases identical to TRBD2. CDR3 length: 15 amino acids. The ends lost 0 bases at V and 1 base at J; junction bases unmatched: 1. Looked up from germline, CDR1 is SGHRS and CDR2 is YFSETQ. The DNA for the CDR3 is TGCGCCAGCAGCTTGGAGCGGGGGGCCCAAGAGACCCAGTACTTC. Protein: CASSLERGAQETQYF. Drawing the rest from reference TRBV5-1 and TRBJ2-5, the complete variable domain is KAGVTQTPRYLIKTRGQQVTLSCSPISGHRSVSWYQQTPGQGLQFLFEYFSETQRNKGNFPGRFSGRQFSNSRSEMNVSTLELGDSALYLCASSLERGAQETQYFGPGTRLLVL.

This clone was seen many times. V gene TRBV28 combines with J gene TRBJ1-1, with D maybe TRBD1 (6 bases). Per germline, CDR1 MDHEN and CDR2 SYDVKM. V was pared by 4 bases and J by 2 bases, with 17 bases between. This CDR3 comprises 16 residues. CDR3 region: CASSSPGTPANTEAFF. The CDR3 DNA reads TGTGCCAGCAGTTCCCCTGGGACACCTGCTAACACTGAAGCTTTCTTT.

The table lists this clone with many counts. This chain links TRBV27 with TRBJ1-2; maybe TRBD1 (6 bases). This CDR3 spans 14 amino acids. CDR1 and CDR2 from the germline V gene are MNHEY and SMNVEV (reference sequence). V was pared by 5 bases and J by 8 bases, with 18 bases between. The CDR3 nucleotides read TGTGCCAGCAGTCCTTCTGGACAGTTAGTAGGCTACACCTTC. It codes for CASSPSGQLVGYTF.

This clone came up many times. The rearrangement uses TRBV24-1 and TRBJ1-1; D possibly corresponds to TRBD1 (5 bases). From germline, CDR1 is KGHDR and CDR2 SFDVKD. The CDR3 length is 14 residues. Trimming removed 8 bases at V and 1 base at J, with 13 bases between. The CDR3 sequence: CATNPTAGNTEAFF. DNA of the CDR3: TGTGCCACCAATCCGACAGCAGGGAACACTGAAGCTTTCTTT.

With respect to this clone: A junction end diverges from the germline sequence, so it may reflect a read error. This rearrangement joins TRBV5-1 to TRBJ1-2; D perhaps matches TRBD1 (5 bases). This CDR3 has 15 amino acids. Looked up from germline, CDR1 is SGHRS and CDR2 is YFSETQ. As DNA, the CDR3 is TGCGCCAGCAGCTTGGATGTTGCGGGGCATTATGGCTGCACCTTC. Its translation is CASSLDVAGHYGCTF.

This clone was found many times. The same CDR3 can be traced to other DNA sequences in this sample. The rearrangement uses TRBV5-6 and TRBJ1-5; the D gene is possibly TRBD1 (5 bases). This CDR3 has 13 residues. From germline, CDR1 is SGHDT and CDR2 YYEEEE. Deletions cut 4 bases from V and 5 bases from J, with 10 bases between. CDR3 sequence reads: CASSSIGDQPQHF. In DNA, the CDR3 is TGTGCCAGCAGCAGTATAGGGGATCAGCCCCAGCATTTT.

Worth noting for this clone: Given a much more abundant clone one base away, this may be a read error. The chain links TRBV7-8 to TRBJ1-4, with no clear D. The CDR3 spans 19 residues. V dropped 2 bases and J dropped 6 bases, with 25 bases sitting between them. The germline V gene encodes CDR1 SGHVS and CDR2 FQNEAQ. The CDR3 nucleotides read TGTGCCAGCAGCTTACAGCTCGATTTGATACCCTCCGGGCATGAAAAACTGTTTTTT. Encoded protein: CASSLQLDLIPSGHEKLFF.

At least ten counts were recorded for this clone. The chain has TRBV6-1 and TRBJ1-5, with D possibly being TRBD1 (5 bases). Trimming took 8 bases from V and 2 from J, leaving 16 bases between them. The CDR3 is 15 amino acids. CDR1 is MNHNS and CDR2 is SASEGT in the germline V gene. CDR3 DNA: TGTGCCAGCCTCTACGGGACTTCTGGCAATCAGCCCCAGCATTTT. Translated, it gives CASLYGTSGNQPQHF.

A note on this clone: A clone one base away is much larger, so this may be a read error. V and J are TRBV18 and TRBJ2-1, with D tentatively TRBD2 (5 bases). The CDR3 has 15 residues. Germline assignment: CDR1 KGHSH and CDR2 LQKENI. Trimming removed 3 bases at V and 7 bases at J, with 16 bases between. CDR3 in DNA: TGTGCCAGCTCACCCATGTGTAGCGTCGTTAATGAGCAGTTCTTC. Amino acid sequence: CASSPMCSVVNEQFF.

At least ten counts were recorded for this clone. The rearrangement uses TRBV18 and TRBJ2-7; 10 bases fit TRBD1. The germline V gene has CDR1 KGHSH and CDR2 LQKENI. The junction had 6 bases not matched to a gene; V was cut back by 3 bases and J by 7 bases. The length of the CDR3 is 14 residues. CDR3 sequence (DNA): TGTGCCAGCTCACCGCGGGACAGGGGAGGGGAGCAGTACTTC. Protein product: CASSPRDRGGEQYF.

At least ten counts were recorded for this clone. The chain couples TRBV5-1 to TRBJ1-1, with 8 bases lining up with TRBD1. Germline V CDR1 and CDR2: SGHRS, YFSETQ. The V segment lost 3 bases and the J segment 4 bases; nucleotides outside the gene matches: 2. The CDR3 has 13 amino acids. The CDR3 DNA reads TGCGCCAGCAGCTCAGGGGGCCGCACTGAAGCTTTCTTT. It codes for CASSSGGRTEAFF. The variable domain in full, with the rest retrieved from reference TRBV5-1 and TRBJ1-1, is KAGVTQTPRYLIKTRGQQVTLSCSPISGHRSVSWYQQTPGQGLQFLFEYFSETQRNKGNFPGRFSGRQFSNSRSEMNVSTLELGDSALYLCASSSGGRTEAFFGQGTRLTVV.

V and J are TRBV20-1 and TRBJ2-3; no firm D call. The CDR3 runs to 13 residues. The germline gives CDR1 DFQATT, CDR2 SNEGSKA (reference sequence). V lost 2 bases to trimming and J lost 4 bases, with 10 bases between them. CDR3 sequence reads: CSARKDGADTQYF. DNA of the CDR3: TGCAGTGCTAGAAAGGATGGCGCAGATACGCAGTATTTT.

In its sample, this clone was seen a few times. This may arise from a read error, as a much more abundant clone is one base away. This chain joins TRBV28 and TRBJ1-4; D remains ambiguous. The ends were cut back, 8 bases at V and 3 bases at J, with 7 bases in the middle. The CDR3 covers 12 residues. CDR1 is MDHEN and CDR2 is SYDVKM in the germline V gene. The CDR3 is CASDGSNEKLFF. The CDR3 nucleotides are TGTGCCAGCGACGGGTCTAATGAAAAACTGTTTTTT.

This clone has a handful of counts. The CDR3 DNA reads TGTTCCAACAAGAGGGATGGAAGGGGGATGAATGGCTACACCTTC. Translating gives CSNKRDGRGMNGYTF. The chain couples TRBV6-2 or TRBV6-3 to TRBJ1-2; TRBD1 might be the D (6 bases). The CDR3 totals 15 residues. The germline V gene encodes CDR1 MNHEY and CDR2 SVGEGT.